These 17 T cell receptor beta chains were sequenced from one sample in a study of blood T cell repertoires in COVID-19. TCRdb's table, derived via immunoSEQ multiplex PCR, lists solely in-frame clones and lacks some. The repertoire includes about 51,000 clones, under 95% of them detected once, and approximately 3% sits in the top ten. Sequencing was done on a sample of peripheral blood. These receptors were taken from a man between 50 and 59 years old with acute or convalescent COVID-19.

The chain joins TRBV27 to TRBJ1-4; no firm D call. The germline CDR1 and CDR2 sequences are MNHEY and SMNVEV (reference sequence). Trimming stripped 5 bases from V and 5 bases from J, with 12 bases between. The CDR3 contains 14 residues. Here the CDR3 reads CASSEVTPNEKLFF. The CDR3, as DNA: TGTGCCAGCAGTGAGGTTACCCCGAATGAAAAACTGTTTTTT.

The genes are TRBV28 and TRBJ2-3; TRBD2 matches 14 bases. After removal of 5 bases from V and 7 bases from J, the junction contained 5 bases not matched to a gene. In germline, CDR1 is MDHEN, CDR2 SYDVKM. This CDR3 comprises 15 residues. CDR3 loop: CASSPGTSGGYTQYF. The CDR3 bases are TGTGCCAGCAGTCCAGGGACTAGCGGGGGTTATACGCAGTATTTT.

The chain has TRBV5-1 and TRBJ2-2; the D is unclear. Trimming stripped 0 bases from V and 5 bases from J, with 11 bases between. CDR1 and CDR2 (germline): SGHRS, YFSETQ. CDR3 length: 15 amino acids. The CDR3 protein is CASSLGSLNTGELFF. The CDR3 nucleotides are TGCGCCAGCAGCTTGGGGAGTTTGAATACCGGGGAGCTGTTTTTT.

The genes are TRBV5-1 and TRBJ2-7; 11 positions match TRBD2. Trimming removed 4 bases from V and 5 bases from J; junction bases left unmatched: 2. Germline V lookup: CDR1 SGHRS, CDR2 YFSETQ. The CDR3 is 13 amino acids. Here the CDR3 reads CASSLAGGNEQYF. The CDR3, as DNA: TGCGCCAGCAGCCTAGCGGGAGGCAACGAGCAGTACTTC.

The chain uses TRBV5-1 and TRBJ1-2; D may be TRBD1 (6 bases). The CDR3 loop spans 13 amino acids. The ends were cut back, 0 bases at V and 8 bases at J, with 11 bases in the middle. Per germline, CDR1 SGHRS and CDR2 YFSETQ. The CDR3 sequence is CASSLGQGIGYTF. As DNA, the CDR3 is TGCGCCAGCAGCTTGGGGCAGGGGATAGGCTACACCTTC. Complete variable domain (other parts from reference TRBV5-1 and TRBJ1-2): KAGVTQTPRYLIKTRGQQVTLSCSPISGHRSVSWYQQTPGQGLQFLFEYFSETQRNKGNFPGRFSGRQFSNSRSEMNVSTLELGDSALYLCASSLGQGIGYTFGSGTRLTVV.

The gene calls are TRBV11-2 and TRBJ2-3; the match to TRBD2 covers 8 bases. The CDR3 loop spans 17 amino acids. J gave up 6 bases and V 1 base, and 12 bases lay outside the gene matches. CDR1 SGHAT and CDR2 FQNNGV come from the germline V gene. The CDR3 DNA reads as TGTGCCAGCAGCTTAGTATATGCGACGGGGGGGCGGGATACGCAGTATTTT. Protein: CASSLVYATGGRDTQYF.

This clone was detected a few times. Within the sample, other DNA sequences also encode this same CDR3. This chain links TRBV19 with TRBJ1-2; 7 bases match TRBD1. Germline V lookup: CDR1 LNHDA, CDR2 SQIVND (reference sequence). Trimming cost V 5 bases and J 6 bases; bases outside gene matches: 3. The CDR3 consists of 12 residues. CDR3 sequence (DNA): TGTGCCAGTAGTCCAGGGGGAGATGGCTACACCTTC. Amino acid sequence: CASSPGGDGYTF.

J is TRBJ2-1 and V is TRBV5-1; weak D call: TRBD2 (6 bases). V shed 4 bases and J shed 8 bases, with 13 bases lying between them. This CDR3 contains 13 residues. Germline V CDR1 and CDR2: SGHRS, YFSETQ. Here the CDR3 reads CASSPGEADEQFF. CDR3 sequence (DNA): TGCGCCAGCAGCCCGGGGGAGGCCGATGAGCAGTTCTTC.

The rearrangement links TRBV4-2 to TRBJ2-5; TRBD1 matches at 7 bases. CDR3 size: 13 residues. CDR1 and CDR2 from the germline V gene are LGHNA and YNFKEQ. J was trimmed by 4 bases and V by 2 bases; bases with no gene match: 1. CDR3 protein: CASSQRGLETQYF. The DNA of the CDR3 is TGTGCCAGCAGCCAAAGGGGGCTAGAGACCCAGTACTTC.

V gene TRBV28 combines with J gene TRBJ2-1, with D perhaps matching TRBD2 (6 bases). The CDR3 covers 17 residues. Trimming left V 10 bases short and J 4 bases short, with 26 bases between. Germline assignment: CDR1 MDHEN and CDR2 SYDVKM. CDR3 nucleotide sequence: TGTGCCACCCATGAGGTGCTTGGGGCGGGATCTTACAATGAGCAGTTCTTC. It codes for CATHEVLGAGSYNEQFF.

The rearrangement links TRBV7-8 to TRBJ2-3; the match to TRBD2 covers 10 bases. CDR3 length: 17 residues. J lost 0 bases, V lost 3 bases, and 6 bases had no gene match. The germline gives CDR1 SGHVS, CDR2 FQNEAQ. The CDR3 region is CASSFLAGETSTDTQYF. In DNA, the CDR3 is TGTGCCAGCAGCTTCCTAGCGGGGGAGACTAGCACAGATACGCAGTATTTT.

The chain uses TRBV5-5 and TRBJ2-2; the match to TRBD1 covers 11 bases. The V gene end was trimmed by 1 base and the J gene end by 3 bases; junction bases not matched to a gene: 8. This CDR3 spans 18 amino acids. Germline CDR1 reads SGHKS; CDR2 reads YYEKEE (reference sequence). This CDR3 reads CASSLRTGGVKDTGELFF. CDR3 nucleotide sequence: TGTGCCAGCAGCTTGAGGACAGGGGGCGTTAAGGACACCGGGGAGCTGTTTTTT.

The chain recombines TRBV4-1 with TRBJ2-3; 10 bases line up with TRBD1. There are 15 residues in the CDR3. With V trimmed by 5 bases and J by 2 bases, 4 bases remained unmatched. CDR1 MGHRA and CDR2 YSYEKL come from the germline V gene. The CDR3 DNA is TGCGCCAGCAGCACAGGACAGGGGGTCACAGATACGCAGTATTTT. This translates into CASSTGQGVTDTQYF.

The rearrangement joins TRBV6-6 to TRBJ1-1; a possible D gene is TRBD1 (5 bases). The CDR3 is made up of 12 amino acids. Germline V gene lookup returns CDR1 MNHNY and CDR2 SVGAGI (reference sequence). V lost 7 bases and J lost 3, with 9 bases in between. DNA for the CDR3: TGTGCCAGCACCACAGGATACACTGAAGCTTTCTTT. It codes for CASTTGYTEAFF.

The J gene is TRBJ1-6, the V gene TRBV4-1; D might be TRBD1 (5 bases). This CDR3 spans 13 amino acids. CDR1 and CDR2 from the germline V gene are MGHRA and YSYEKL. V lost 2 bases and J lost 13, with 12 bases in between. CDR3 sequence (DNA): TGCGCCAGCAGCCAATTACAGGCCACCCCCCTCCACTTT. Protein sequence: CASSQLQATPLHF.

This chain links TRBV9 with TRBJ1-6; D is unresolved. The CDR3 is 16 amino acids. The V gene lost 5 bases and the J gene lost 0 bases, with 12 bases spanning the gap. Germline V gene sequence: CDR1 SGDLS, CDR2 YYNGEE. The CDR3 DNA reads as TGTGCCAGCAGTGCTCTGGCTAGCTCCTATAATTCACCCCTCCACTTT. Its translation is CASSALASSYNSPLHF.

CDR3 sequence: CASSEDRGNGYTF. The CDR3 nucleotides read TGCGCCAGCAGTGAGGATAGGGGGAATGGCTACACCTTC. V and J are TRBV10-1 and TRBJ1-2, with D tentatively TRBD1 (6 bases). The CDR3 has 13 residues. Trimming pared 2 bases from V and 6 bases from J, leaving 10 bases between. Germline CDR1 reads WNHNN; CDR2 reads SYGVQD (reference sequence).